The 5 T cell receptor beta chains listed next were all sequenced from one sample in a study of cytomegalovirus exposure and HLA in healthy donors. PCR used 60 Vbeta primers and 13 Jbeta primers. Sequencing was performed with immunoSEQ multiplex PCR; in TCRdb, only in-frame clones are kept and a portion is missing. The sample carries roughly 130,000 clones, approximately 78% recorded once. The sequencing input was PBMCs. These TCRs come from a human donor in good health.

The chain couples TRBV27 to TRBJ1-5, with TRBD1 as a possible D gene (5 bases). The ends were cut back, 5 bases at V and 7 bases at J, with 18 bases in the middle. Per germline, CDR1 MNHEY and CDR2 SMNVEV (reference sequence). This CDR3 is 15 amino acids long. The CDR3 here is CASSPAGRGGQPQHF. The CDR3 DNA reads TGTGCCAGCAGTCCCGCGGGGAGGGGCGGGCAGCCCCAGCATTTT.

The rearrangement joins TRBV2 to TRBJ1-5, with D uncertain. Germline-derived CDR1 and CDR2 are SNHLY and FYNNEI. CDR3 length equals 13 residues. V was cut by 6 bases and J by 4 bases, with 10 bases left in between. Written as DNA, the CDR3 is TGTGCCAGCAGCCCCAGATTTAATCAGCCCCAGCATTTT. Translating gives CASSPRFNQPQHF.

The chain combines TRBV7-4 with TRBJ2-4, with 12 bases identical to TRBD2. With 5 bases clipped from V and 3 bases from J, the junction kept 17 bases outside the gene matches. The V gene's germline CDR1 is SGHVT and CDR2 SQSDAQ. The CDR3 runs 20 residues. Here the CDR3 DNA reads TGTGCCAGCAGCCCTAGGGCTAGCGGGAGGGCCCTGATCGTCAAAAACATTCAGTACTTC. As protein: CASSPRASGRALIVKNIQYF.

The chain links TRBV5-4 to TRBJ2-1; no clear D. V was cut by 0 bases and J by 3 bases, with 10 bases left in between. The CDR3 extends over 15 amino acids. CDR1 and CDR2 (germline): SGHNT, YYREEE (reference sequence). The CDR3 coding sequence is TGTGCCAGCAGCTTGGGGGCCCCGAGCTACAATGAGCAGTTCTTC. It is translated as CASSLGAPSYNEQFF.

The gene calls are TRBV5-1 and TRBJ2-3; 7 bases agree with TRBD1. Trimming removed 4 bases from V and 2 bases from J; junction bases left unmatched: 7. The germline CDR1 and CDR2 sequences are SGHRS and YFSETQ. The CDR3 spans 15 residues. The chain's CDR3 is CASSPGTASTDTQYF. CDR3 DNA sequence: TGCGCCAGCAGCCCGGGGACAGCCTCCACAGATACGCAGTATTTT.